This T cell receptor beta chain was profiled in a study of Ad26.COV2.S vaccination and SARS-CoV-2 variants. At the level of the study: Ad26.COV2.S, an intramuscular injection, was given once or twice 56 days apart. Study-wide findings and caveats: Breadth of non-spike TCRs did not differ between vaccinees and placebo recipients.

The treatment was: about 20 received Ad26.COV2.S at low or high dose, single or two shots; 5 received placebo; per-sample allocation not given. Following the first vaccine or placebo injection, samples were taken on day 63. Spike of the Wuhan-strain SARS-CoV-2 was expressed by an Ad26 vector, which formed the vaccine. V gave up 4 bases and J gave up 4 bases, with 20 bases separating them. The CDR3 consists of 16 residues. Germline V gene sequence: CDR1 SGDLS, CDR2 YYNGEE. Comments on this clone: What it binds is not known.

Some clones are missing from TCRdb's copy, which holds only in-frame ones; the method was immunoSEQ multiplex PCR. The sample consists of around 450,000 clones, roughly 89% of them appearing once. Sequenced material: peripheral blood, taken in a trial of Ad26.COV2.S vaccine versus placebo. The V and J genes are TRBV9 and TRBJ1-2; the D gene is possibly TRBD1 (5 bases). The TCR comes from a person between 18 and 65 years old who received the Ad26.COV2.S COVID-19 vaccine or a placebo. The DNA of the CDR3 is TGTGCCAGCAGCTGGGGGGGAGGAGATCCTCTCTATGGCTACACCTTC. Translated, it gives CASSWGGGDPLYGYTF.